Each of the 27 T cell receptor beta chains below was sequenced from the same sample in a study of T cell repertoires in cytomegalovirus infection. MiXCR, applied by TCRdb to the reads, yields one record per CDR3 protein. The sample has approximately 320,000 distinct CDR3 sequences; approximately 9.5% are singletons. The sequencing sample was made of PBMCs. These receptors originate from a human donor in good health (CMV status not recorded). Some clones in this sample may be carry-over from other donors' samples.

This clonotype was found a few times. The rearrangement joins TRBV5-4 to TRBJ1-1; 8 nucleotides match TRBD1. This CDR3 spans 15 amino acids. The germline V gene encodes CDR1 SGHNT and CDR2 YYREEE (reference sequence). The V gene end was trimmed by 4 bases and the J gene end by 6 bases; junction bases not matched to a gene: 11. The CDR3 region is CASSHRTGRLSEAFF. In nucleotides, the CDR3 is TGTGCCAGCAGCCACAGGACAGGGAGGCTATCTGAAGCTTTCTTT. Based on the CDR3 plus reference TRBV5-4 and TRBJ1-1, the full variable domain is ETGVTQSPTHLIKTRGQQVTLRCSSQSGHNTVSWYQQALGQGPQFIFQYYREEENGRGNFPPRFSGLQFPNYSSELNVNALELDDSALYLCASSHRTGRLSEAFFGQGTRLTVV.

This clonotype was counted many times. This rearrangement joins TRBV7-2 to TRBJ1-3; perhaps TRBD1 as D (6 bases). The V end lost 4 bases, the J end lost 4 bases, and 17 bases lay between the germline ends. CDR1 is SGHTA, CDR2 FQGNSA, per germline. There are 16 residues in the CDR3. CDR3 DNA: TGTGCCAGCAGCTCCCCGGGGGGCTTGGGAGGAAACACCATATATTTT. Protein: CASSSPGGLGGNTIYF. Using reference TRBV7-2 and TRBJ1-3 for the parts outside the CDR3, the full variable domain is GAGVSQSPSNKVTEKGKDVELRCDPISGHTALYWYRQSLGQGLEFLIYFQGNSAPDKSGLPSDRFSAERTGGSVSTLTIQRTQQEDSAVYLCASSSPGGLGGNTIYFGEGSWLTVV.

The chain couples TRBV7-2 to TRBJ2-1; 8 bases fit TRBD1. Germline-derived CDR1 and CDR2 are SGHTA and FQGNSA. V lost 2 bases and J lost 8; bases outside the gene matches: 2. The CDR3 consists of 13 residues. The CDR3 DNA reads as TGTGCCAGCAGCTTACCAGGGGGCTATGAGCAGTTCTTC. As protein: CASSLPGGYEQFF.

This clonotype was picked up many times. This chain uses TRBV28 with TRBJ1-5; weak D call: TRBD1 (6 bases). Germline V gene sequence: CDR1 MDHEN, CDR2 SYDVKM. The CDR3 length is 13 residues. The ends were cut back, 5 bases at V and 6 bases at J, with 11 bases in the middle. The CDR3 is CASSRGGTQPQHF. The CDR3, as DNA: TGTGCCAGCAGTCGAGGGGGTACTCAGCCCCAGCATTTT.

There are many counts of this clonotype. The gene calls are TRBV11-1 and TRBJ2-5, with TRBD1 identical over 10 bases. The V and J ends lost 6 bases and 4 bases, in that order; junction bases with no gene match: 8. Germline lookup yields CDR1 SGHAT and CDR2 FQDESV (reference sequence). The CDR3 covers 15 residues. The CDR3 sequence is CASRDRGLTGETQYF. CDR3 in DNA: TGTGCCAGCAGAGACAGGGGGCTGACGGGAGAGACCCAGTACTTC.

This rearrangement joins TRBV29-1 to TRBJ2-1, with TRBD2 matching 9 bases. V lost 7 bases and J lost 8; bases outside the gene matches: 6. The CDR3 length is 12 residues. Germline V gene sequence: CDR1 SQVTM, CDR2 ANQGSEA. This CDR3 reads CSAGTSLYEQFF. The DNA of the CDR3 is TGCAGCGCCGGGACTAGCCTGTATGAGCAGTTCTTC.

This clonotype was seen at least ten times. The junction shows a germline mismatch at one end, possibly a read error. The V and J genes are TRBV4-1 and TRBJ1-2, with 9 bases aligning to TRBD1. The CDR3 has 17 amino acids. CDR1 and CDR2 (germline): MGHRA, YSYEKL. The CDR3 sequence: CASSQKMGGDRGNGYTF. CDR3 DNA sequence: TGTGCCAGCAGCCAAAAAATGGGGGGAGACAGGGGGAATGGCTACACCTTC.

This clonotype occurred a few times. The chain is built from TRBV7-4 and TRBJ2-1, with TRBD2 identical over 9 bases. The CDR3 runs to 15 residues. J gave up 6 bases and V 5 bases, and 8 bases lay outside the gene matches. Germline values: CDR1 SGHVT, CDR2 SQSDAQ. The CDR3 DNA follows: TGTGCCAGCAGCCCCCCGGGACTAGCCCCCAATGAGCAGTTCTTC. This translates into CASSPPGLAPNEQFF.

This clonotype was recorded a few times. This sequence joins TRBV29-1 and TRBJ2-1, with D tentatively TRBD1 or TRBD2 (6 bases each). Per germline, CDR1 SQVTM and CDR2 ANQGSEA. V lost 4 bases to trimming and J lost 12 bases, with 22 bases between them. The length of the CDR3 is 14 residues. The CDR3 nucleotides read TGCAGCGTTGGAGGCGGGGCGATGCTACAGGGGCAGTTCTTC. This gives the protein CSVGGGAMLQGQFF.

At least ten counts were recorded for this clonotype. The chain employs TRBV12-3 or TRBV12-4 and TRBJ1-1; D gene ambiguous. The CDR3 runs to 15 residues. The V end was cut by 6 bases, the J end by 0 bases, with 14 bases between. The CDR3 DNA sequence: TGTGCCAGCAGCTTGCGCAGGACGGTGAACACTGAAGCTTTCTTT. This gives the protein CASSLRRTVNTEAFF.

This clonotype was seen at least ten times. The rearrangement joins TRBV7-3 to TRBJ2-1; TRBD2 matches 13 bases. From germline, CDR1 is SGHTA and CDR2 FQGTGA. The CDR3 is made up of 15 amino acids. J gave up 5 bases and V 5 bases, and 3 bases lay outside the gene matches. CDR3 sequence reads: CASSRGLAGDNEQFF. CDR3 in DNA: TGTGCCAGCAGCCGCGGACTAGCGGGGGACAATGAGCAGTTCTTC.

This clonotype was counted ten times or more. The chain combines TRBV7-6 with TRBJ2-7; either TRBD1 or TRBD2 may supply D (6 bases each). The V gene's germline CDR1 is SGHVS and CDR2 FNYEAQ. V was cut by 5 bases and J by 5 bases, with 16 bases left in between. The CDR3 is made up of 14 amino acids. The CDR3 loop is CASSPGGGADEQYF. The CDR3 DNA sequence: TGTGCCAGCAGCCCCGGGGGCGGGGCAGACGAGCAGTACTTC.

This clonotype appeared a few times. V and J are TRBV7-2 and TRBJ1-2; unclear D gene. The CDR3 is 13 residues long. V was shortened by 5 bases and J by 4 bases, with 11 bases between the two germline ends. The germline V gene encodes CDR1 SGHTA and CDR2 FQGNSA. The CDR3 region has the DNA TGTGCCAGCAGCCCCCAGGCAAGCTATGGCTACACCTTC. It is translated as CASSPQASYGYTF.

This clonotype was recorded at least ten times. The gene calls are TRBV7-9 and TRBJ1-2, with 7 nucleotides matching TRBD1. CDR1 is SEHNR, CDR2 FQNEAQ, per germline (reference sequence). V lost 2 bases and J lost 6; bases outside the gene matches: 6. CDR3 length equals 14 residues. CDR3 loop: CASSLIRQGHGYTF. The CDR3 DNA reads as TGTGCCAGCAGCTTAATTAGACAGGGCCATGGCTACACCTTC.

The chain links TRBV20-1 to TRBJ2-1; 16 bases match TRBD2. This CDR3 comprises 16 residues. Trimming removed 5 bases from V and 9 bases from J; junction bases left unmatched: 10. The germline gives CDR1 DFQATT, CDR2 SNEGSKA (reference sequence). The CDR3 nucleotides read TGCAGTGCTTACGCCGGGACTAGCGGGGGGGCCTTTGAGCAGTTCTTC. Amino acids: CSAYAGTSGGAFEQFF.

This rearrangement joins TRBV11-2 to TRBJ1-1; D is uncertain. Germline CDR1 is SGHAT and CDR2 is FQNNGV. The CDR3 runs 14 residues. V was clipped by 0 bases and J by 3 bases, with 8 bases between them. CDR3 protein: CASSLDGFYTEAFF. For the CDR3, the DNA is TGTGCCAGCAGCTTAGACGGATTTTACACTGAAGCTTTCTTT.

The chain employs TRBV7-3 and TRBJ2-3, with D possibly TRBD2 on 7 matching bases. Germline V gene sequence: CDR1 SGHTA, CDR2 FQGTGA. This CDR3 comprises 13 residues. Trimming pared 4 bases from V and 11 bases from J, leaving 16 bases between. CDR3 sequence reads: CASSSRGPGEQYF. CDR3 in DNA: TGTGCCAGCAGCTCGCGGGGGCCCGGAGAGCAGTATTTT. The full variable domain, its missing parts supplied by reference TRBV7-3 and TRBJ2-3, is GAGVSQTPSNKVTEKGKYVELRCDPISGHTALYWYRQSLGQGPEFLIYFQGTGAADDSGLPNDRFFAVRPEGSVSTLKIQRTERGDSAVYLCASSSRGPGEQYFGPGTRLTVL.

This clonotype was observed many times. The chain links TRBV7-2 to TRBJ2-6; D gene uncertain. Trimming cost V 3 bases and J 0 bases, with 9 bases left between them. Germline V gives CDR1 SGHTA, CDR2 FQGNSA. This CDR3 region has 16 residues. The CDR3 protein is CASSFYLASGANVLTF. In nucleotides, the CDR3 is TGTGCCAGCAGCTTTTATTTAGCCTCTGGGGCCAACGTCCTGACTTTC. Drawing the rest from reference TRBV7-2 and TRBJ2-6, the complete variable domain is GAGVSQSPSNKVTEKGKDVELRCDPISGHTALYWYRQSLGQGLEFLIYFQGNSAPDKSGLPSDRFSAERTGGSVSTLTIQRTQQEDSAVYLCASSFYLASGANVLTFGAGSRLTVL.

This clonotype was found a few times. Here the CDR3 DNA reads TGTGCCAGCAGCGTTGACTCCTACGAGCAGTACTTC. Its protein is CASSVDSYEQYF. J is TRBJ2-7 and V is TRBV14, with D hard to call. CDR3 length: 12 amino acids. Germline CDR1 SGHDN, CDR2 FVKESK. The germline V and J ends were trimmed by 5 bases and 0 bases, with 5 bases remaining between them.

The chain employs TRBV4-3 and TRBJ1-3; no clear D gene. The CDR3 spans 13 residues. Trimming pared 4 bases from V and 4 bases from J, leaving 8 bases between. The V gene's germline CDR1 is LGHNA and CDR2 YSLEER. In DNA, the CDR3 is TGCGCCAGCAGCCCGGACCTCGGAAACACCATATATTTT. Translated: CASSPDLGNTIYF.

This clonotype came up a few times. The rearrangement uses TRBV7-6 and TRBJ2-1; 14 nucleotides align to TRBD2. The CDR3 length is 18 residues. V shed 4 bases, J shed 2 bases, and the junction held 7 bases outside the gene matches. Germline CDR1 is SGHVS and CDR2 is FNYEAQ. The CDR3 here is CASSSLGLAGGPYNEQFF. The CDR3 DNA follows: TGTGCCAGCAGCTCCCTCGGACTAGCGGGAGGTCCCTACAATGAGCAGTTCTTC.

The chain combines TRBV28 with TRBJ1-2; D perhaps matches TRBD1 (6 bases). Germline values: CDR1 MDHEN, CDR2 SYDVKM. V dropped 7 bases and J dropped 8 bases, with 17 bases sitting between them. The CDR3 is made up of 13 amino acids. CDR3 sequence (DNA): TGTGCCAGCACTCCAGGGGTCCCTGGCGGCTACACCTTC. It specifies CASTPGVPGGYTF.

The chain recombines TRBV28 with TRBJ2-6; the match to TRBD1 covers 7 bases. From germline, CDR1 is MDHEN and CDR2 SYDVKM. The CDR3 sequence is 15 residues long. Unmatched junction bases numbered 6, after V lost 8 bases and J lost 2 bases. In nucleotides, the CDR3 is TGTGCCAGCTCAGGGGGTAGCACTGGGGCCAACGTCCTGACTTTC. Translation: CASSGGSTGANVLTF.

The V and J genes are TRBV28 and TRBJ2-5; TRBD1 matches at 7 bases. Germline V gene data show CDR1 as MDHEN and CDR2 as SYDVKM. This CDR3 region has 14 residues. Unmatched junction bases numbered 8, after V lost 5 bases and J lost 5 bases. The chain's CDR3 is CASSQRTGWETQYF. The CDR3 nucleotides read TGTGCCAGCAGTCAAAGGACAGGTTGGGAGACCCAGTACTTC.

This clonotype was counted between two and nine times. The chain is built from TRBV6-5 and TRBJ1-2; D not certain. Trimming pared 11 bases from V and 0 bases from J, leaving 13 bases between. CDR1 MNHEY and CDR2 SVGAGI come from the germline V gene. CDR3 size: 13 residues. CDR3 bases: TGTGCCGTGAAGGCCCTTACTAACTATGGCTACACCTTC. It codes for CAVKALTNYGYTF.

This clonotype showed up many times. The CDR3 spells CASSPDRGRTYEQYF. The DNA of the CDR3 is TGTGCCAGCAGCCCGGACAGGGGTCGAACCTACGAGCAGTACTTC. The V and J genes are TRBV6-1 and TRBJ2-7; 9 nucleotides align to TRBD1. Germline-derived CDR1 and CDR2 are MNHNS and SASEGT. The CDR3 has 15 residues. With V trimmed by 6 bases and J by 2 bases, 8 bases remained unmatched.

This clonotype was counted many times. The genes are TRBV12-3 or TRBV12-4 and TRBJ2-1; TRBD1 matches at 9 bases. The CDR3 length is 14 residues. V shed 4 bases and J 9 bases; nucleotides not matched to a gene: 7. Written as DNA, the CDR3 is TGTGCCAGCAGTTACCTGGGACAGGGAAGTGAGCAGTTCTTC. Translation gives CASSYLGQGSEQFF.